Sequencing of this T cell receptor beta chain was carried out in a study of control samples from healthy donors and cancer patients (TCRdb year 2020). In the case of this clone: Its antigen is currently not known. Base qualities were left out, and no much larger clone turns up one base away.

Library method: the immunoSEQ multiplex PCR assay. This is the immuneACCESS table as TCRdb keeps it, with only in-frame sequences that have V and J called. A part of the clones is gone; compared with another copy, unresolved V genes explain less than half, and the rest is unexplained. The sample table lists 120,000 or so clones, more than 80% of them with a count of one. 30% to 50% of the sample is taken by the ten largest. Including cysteine and phenylalanine, the CDR3 has 13 amino acids. The entry retains the CDR3 DNA only, 39 bases that are in frame from base 1. In the germline V gene, CDR1 corresponds to SGHRS and CDR2 to YFSETQ. Cut back by 4 bases and 7 bases, the V and J ends lie 14 bases apart.

The TCR was taken from a man aged 45-65 years in good health. Sample: blood. In this chain, TRBV5-1 is recombined with TRBJ1-1; TRBD1 might be the D gene, on 6 matching bases. The sequenced DNA is TGCGCCAGCAGCGTTTCCGGGACAAATGAAGCTTTCTTT. Its translation is CASSVSGTNEAFF.